The table lists the clone carrying this T cell receptor beta chain with a few counts. Its matching antigen is unknown. Germline V CDR1 and CDR2: MNHEY, SMNVEV (reference sequence). The CDR3 is made up of 16 amino acids. Trimming stripped 2 bases from V and 3 bases from J, with 14 bases between. The method was immunoSEQ multiplex PCR; TCRdb's version includes in-frame clones alone and lacks a portion of them. The sample holds approximately 100,000 clones; around 90% are singletons and the top ten take 5% to 6.5%. The sample belongs to a study of T cell responses to AZD1222 COVID-19 vaccine. As for the study in general: Recipients boosted at about 4 weeks or about 12 weeks are pooled.

Findings and limits, study-wide: Two doses of AZD1222 preceded a rise in Spike-specific TCR breadth and depth. The CD4 TCRs associated with vaccination extended across spike and predominated at 160-218 and 743-854. The donor group comprised mostly white British people and more females; the analysis possibly underestimated clonal diversity.

The chain joins TRBV27 to TRBJ2-1, with D possibly being TRBD2 (5 bases). The source was peripheral blood, collected on day 0 of AZD1222 vaccination. The sequence came from an adult in good health. Written as DNA, the CDR3 is TGTGCCAGCAGTTTACTAAGCTTCGCGGGCTACAATGAGCAGTTCTTC. It yields the protein CASSLLSFAGYNEQFF.